A single sample is the source of the 3 T cell receptor beta chains below, sequenced in a study of shared clonotypes between healthy human individuals (dated by TCRdb to about 2020). The library was produced with the immunoSEQ multiplex PCR assay. Not all clones reach the TCRdb copy of this immuneACCESS table, which keeps in-frame sequences only. Checked studies attribute under half of the gap to unresolved V genes and leave the rest unexplained. This sample has more than 2 million clones in its table, and around 95% of those were observed once. Approximately 0.13% of the sample is in the top ten clones. Sample: naive CD4+ T cells sorted from blood. The cell subset or site label of this sample denotes: CD45RA+ positively selected. These receptors were obtained from a man in his late teens or twenties in good health.

V and J are TRBV5-1 and TRBJ1-1; the match to TRBD1 covers 7 bases. V lost 3 bases to trimming and J lost 2 bases; unmatched junction nucleotides: 10. Germline V gene data show CDR1 as SGHRS and CDR2 as YFSETQ. This CDR3 is 16 amino acids long. For the CDR3, the DNA is TGCGCCAGCAGCTCCCCCGAGACAGGGAAAAACACTGAAGCTTTCTTT. Its protein product is CASSSPETGKNTEAFF. The full variable domain, its missing parts supplied by reference TRBV5-1 and TRBJ1-1, is KAGVTQTPRYLIKTRGQQVTLSCSPISGHRSVSWYQQTPGQGLQFLFEYFSETQRNKGNFPGRFSGRQFSNSRSEMNVSTLELGDSALYLCASSSPETGKNTEAFFGQGTRLTVV.

The chain joins TRBV6-6 to TRBJ2-2, with D uncertain. V was cut by 6 bases and J by 3 bases, with 2 bases left in between. Germline V gene lookup returns CDR1 MNHNY and CDR2 SVGAGI (reference sequence). The CDR3 length is 11 residues. This chain's CDR3 is CASRDTGELFF. The CDR3 nucleotides read TGTGCCAGCAGAGACACCGGGGAGCTGTTTTTT.

This clone has just a few counts. The CDR3 nucleotides are TGTGCCAGCAGCAAAGTTGGGTGGCAGCCCCAGCATTTT. Translating gives CASSKVGWQPQHF. This chain uses TRBV21-1 with TRBJ1-5. TRBV21-1 is marked as a pseudogene. The CDR3 loop spans 13 amino acids.